By sample fraction, the clone carrying this TCR beta chain is medium-sized (0.01 to 0.1%). Germline V gives CDR1 MGHRA, CDR2 YSYEKL. J gave up 6 bases and V 6 bases, and 10 bases lay outside the gene matches. The CDR3 sequence is 16 residues long. This entry belongs to a study of low-dose radiotherapy and immunotherapy resistance in tumors. About the study: Treatment included intravenous cyclophosphamide dosed at 200 mg/m2 every two weeks, one day before radiation and immunotherapy.

Primers targeting TRAV and TRBV primed first-strand cDNA, covering alpha and beta chains. The authors amplified TCRs for 20 PCR cycles with a constant-region primer and a V-primer adapter. mRNA, after isolation, was amplified by in vitro transcription. MiXCR was run by TCRdb on the reads, yielding one entry per CDR3 protein. The table shows about 30,000 distinct CDR3 sequences, with roughly 49% occurring only once. Time point here: after trial treatment. Stated treatment: LDRT plus nivolumab, ipilimumab, low-dose cyclophosphamide and aspirin (RACIN trial). Nivolumab, ipilimumab, aspirin, low-dose cyclophosphamide and low-dose radiotherapy were all administered to the donors.

V and J are TRBV4-1 and TRBJ2-7, with TRBD2 identical over 14 bases. This specimen consisted of PBMCs, obtained after low-dose radiotherapy plus immunotherapy. The origin of this receptor is a male donor with gallbladder cancer. In DNA, the CDR3 is TGCGCCAGCAGACCTATGGGACTAGCGGGAGTTGGCGAGCAGTACTTC. This sequence encodes CASRPMGLAGVGEQYF.